This T cell receptor beta chain originates from a study of shared T cell receptors in the human thymus. The repertoire was sequenced with immunoSEQ multiplex PCR; TCRdb's copy has only in-frame clones and lacks some. The repertoire holds 600,000 or so clones, with approximately 89% as singletons. Germline V gives CDR1 MDHEN, CDR2 SYDVKM. J was trimmed by 4 bases and V by 5 bases; bases with no gene match: 9. The CDR3 length is 17 residues. A further study also used this sample, focusing on human thymus T cells. That source notes: It was healthy Finnish infants having corrective surgery for congenital heart defects who were the donors. Thymus specimens were resections from corrective heart surgery. Across thymic and blood repertoires, the usage of V and J genes appeared to be biased. What related research reported was that thymic repertoires overlapped highly among unrelated individuals.

This sequence joins TRBV28 and TRBJ2-2; 11 nucleotides match TRBD2. This sequence was found in a boy younger than two with a congenital heart defect. The sequencing sample was made of thymocytes. In DNA form, the CDR3 reads TGTGCCAGCAGTAGCAACACTAGCGGGAGTTCCACCGGGGAGCTGTTTTTT. It yields the protein CASSSNTSGSSTGELFF.